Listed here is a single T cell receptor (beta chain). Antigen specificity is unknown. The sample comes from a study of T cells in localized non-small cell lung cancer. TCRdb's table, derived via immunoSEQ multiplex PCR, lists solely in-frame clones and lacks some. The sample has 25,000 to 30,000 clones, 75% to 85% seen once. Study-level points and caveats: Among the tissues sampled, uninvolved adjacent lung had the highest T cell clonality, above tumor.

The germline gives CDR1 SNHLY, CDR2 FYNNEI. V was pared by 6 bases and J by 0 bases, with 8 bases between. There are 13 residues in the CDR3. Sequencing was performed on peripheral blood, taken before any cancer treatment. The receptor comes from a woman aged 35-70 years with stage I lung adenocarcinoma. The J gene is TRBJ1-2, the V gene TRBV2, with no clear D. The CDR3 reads CASSDTANYGYTF. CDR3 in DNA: TGTGCCAGCAGCGACACAGCTAACTATGGCTACACCTTC. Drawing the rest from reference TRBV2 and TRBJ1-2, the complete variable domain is EPEVTQTPSHQVTQMGQEVILRCVPISNHLYFYWYRQILGQKVEFLVSFYNNEISEKSEIFDDQFSVERPDGSNFTLKIRSTKLEDSAMYFCASSDTANYGYTFGSGTRLTVV.